The next 16 T cell receptor beta chains were all read from a single sample in a study of T cell changes during pregnancy in multiple sclerosis. The assay was immunoSEQ multiplex PCR, and TCRdb's table has in-frame clones only and misses some. The table lists more than 55,000 clones, less than 95% of them singletons. Sequencing used peripheral blood, obtained in the third trimester of pregnancy. These TCRs come from a female donor in good health, enrolled as a control in a pregnancy study.

This chain joins TRBV5-6 and TRBJ1-5; D is unclear. Per the germline V gene, CDR1 is SGHDT and CDR2 is YYEEEE. This CDR3 has 16 residues. Trimming cost V 1 base and J 0 bases, with 11 bases left between them. The CDR3 DNA reads TGTGCCAGCAGCTTGTTTTGGGAGGGTAGCAATCAGCCCCAGCATTTT. As protein: CASSLFWEGSNQPQHF.

This clone was counted a few times. V is TRBV2 and J is TRBJ1-1; possibly TRBD1 for D (6 bases). Germline V gene lookup returns CDR1 SNHLY and CDR2 FYNNEI. Deletions cut 3 bases from V and 14 bases from J, with 16 bases between. This CDR3 comprises 12 residues. The CDR3 loop is CASSDWDITCFF. DNA for the CDR3: TGTGCCAGCAGTGATTGGGACATCACCTGCTTCTTT.

V is TRBV9 and J is TRBJ2-7, with TRBD1 matching over 10 bases. Germline assignment: CDR1 SGDLS and CDR2 YYNGEE. V lost 4 bases, J lost 0 bases, and 7 bases stayed unmatched. This CDR3 is 16 amino acids long. CDR3 amino acids: CASSPGTGALSYEQYF. The CDR3 DNA reads TGTGCCAGCAGCCCCGGGACAGGGGCCCTCTCCTACGAGCAGTACTTC. The entire variable domain, with the rest obtained from reference TRBV9 and TRBJ2-7, is as follows: DSGVTQTPKHLITATGQRVTLRCSPRSGDLSVYWYQQSLDQGLQFLIQYYNGEERAKGNILERFSAQQFPDLHSELNLSSLELGDSALYFCASSPGTGALSYEQYFGPGTRLTVT.

Here the CDR3 reads CAISESTGVADEQYF. In nucleotides, the CDR3 is TGTGCCATCAGTGAGTCGACGGGGGTAGCCGACGAGCAGTACTTC. V usage is TRBV10-3 and J usage is TRBJ2-7, with D perhaps matching TRBD2 (6 bases). The CDR3 runs 15 residues. The V end was cut by 0 bases, the J end by 5 bases, with 14 bases between. Germline-derived CDR1 and CDR2 are ENHRY and SYGVKD.

This chain links TRBV4-2 with TRBJ2-1, with 7 bases identical to TRBD1. V was pared by 4 bases and J by 2 bases, with 8 bases of the junction left unmatched. The V gene's germline CDR1 is LGHNA and CDR2 YNFKEQ. This CDR3 contains 16 residues. The CDR3 here is CASSLAGQGAYNEQFF. In nucleotides, the CDR3 is TGTGCCAGCAGCCTGGCCGGTCAGGGGGCCTACAATGAGCAGTTCTTC.

CDR3 region: CASSPVRGADTQYF. DNA for the CDR3: TGTGCCAGCTCACCTGTACGGGGAGCAGATACGCAGTATTTT. The genes are TRBV18 and TRBJ2-3; possible D gene TRBD2, 5 bases. The V and J ends lost 3 bases and 4 bases respectively, with 11 bases between them. CDR3 length: 14 residues. CDR1 is KGHSH, CDR2 LQKENI, per germline. The variable domain in full, with the rest retrieved from reference TRBV18 and TRBJ2-3, is NAGVMQNPRHLVRRRGQEARLRCSPMKGHSHVYWYRQLPEEGLKFMVYLQKENIIDESGMPKERFSAEFPKEGPSILRIQQVVRGDSAAYFCASSPVRGADTQYFGPGTRLTVL.

The chain couples TRBV25-1 to TRBJ2-7, with 7 positions matching TRBD2. CDR3 length equals 14 residues. J was trimmed by 4 bases and V by 4 bases; bases with no gene match: 7. The V gene's germline CDR1 is MGHDK and CDR2 SYGVNS. CDR3 region: CASSGSGTFYEQYF. For the CDR3, the DNA is TGTGCCAGCAGTGGAAGCGGGACTTTTTACGAGCAGTACTTC.

V and J are TRBV6-5 and TRBJ2-2; possible D gene TRBD1, 5 bases. V was clipped by 6 bases and J by 6 bases, with 11 bases between them. CDR1 is MNHEY and CDR2 is SVGAGI in the germline V gene. The CDR3 is made up of 13 amino acids. The CDR3, as DNA: TGTGCCAGCAGGTCCAGGGTGTCCGGGGAGCTGTTTTTT. Its translation is CASRSRVSGELFF.

This chain uses TRBV30 with TRBJ1-1, with 7 bases lining up with TRBD1. J was trimmed by 0 bases and V by 2 bases; bases with no gene match: 3. Germline V gene sequence: CDR1 GTSNPN, CDR2 SVGIG (reference sequence). The CDR3 length is 14 residues. CDR3 residues: CAWSPGQVNTEAFF. DNA for the CDR3: TGTGCCTGGAGTCCCGGACAGGTGAACACTGAAGCTTTCTTT.

The chain employs TRBV7-9 and TRBJ2-2, with a tentative D call TRBD2 (5 bases). The CDR3 has 15 amino acids. V lost 1 base and J lost 4, with 10 bases in between. The V gene's germline CDR1 is SEHNR and CDR2 FQNEAQ (reference sequence). The CDR3 bases are TGTGCCAGCAGCTTAGAGTCGGGGTTCACCGGGGAGCTGTTTTTT. This gives the protein CASSLESGFTGELFF.

The chain uses TRBV14 and TRBJ2-7, with 7 bases fitting TRBD2. The CDR3 covers 18 residues. Germline CDR1 SGHDN, CDR2 FVKESK. Trimming at V came to 4 bases and at J to 7 bases, leaving 22 bases not matched to a gene. The CDR3 bases are TGTGCCAGCAGCCGCCCCCTAGGCCTAGCGGATTGGTCGGAGGAGCAGTACTTC. It translates to CASSRPLGLADWSEEQYF.

The genes are TRBV19 and TRBJ1-1; a weak D match, TRBD1 (6 bases). Trimming shortened V by 7 bases and J by 1 base, and 10 bases separated the two germline ends. CDR1 is LNHDA, CDR2 SQIVND, per germline (reference sequence). The CDR3 contains 13 residues. CDR3 in DNA: TGTGCCAGTACCAAGGACAGGAACACTGAAGCTTTCTTT. Its protein product is CASTKDRNTEAFF.

V and J are TRBV9 and TRBJ1-1; D ambiguous. CDR3 length equals 15 residues. Germline loops: CDR1 SGDLS, CDR2 YYNGEE. Trimming pared 6 bases from V and 4 bases from J, leaving 19 bases between. CDR3 DNA sequence: TGTGCCAGCACCGACTCCCCCCGGGGAACCACTGAAGCTTTCTTT. This sequence encodes CASTDSPRGTTEAFF.

The V gene is TRBV19, the J gene TRBJ1-4, with D tentatively TRBD1 (5 bases). V lost 3 bases and J 8 bases, leaving 16 bases between the germline ends. Germline V gene lookup returns CDR1 LNHDA and CDR2 SQIVND (reference sequence). The CDR3 has 15 amino acids. The CDR3 DNA is TGTGCCAGTAGTATCACGGTATCCAAGGGGGAAAAACTGTTTTTT. The encoded protein is CASSITVSKGEKLFF. The full variable domain, rest sourced from reference TRBV19 and TRBJ1-4, is DGGITQSPKYLFRKEGQNVTLSCEQNLNHDAMYWYRQDPGQGLRLIYYSQIVNDFQKGDIAEGYSVSREKKESFPLTVTSAQKNPTAFYLCASSITVSKGEKLFFGSGTQLSVL.

The chain links TRBV4-1 to TRBJ2-7, with 9 bases that match TRBD2. The CDR3 has 16 amino acids. Germline lookup yields CDR1 MGHRA and CDR2 YSYEKL. V lost 0 bases and J lost 2; bases outside the gene matches: 5. CDR3 DNA sequence: TGCGCCAGCAGCCAAGATTTCCTAGCGGGGACCTACGAGCAGTACTTC. Amino acid sequence: CASSQDFLAGTYEQYF.

This chain links TRBV5-1 with TRBJ2-3; the D gene is possibly TRBD1 (5 bases). This CDR3 region has 15 residues. Looked up from germline, CDR1 is SGHRS and CDR2 is YFSETQ. V was shortened by 0 bases and J by 0 bases, with 8 bases between the two germline ends. The DNA for the CDR3 is TGCGCCAGCAGCTTGGGGGGCATGAGCACAGATACGCAGTATTTT. As protein: CASSLGGMSTDTQYF.